Detailed here is one T cell receptor beta chain. The antigen this receptor binds is unknown. Per-base qualities were not stored, and no clone one base away is much larger. These data belong to a study of blood T cell repertoires in COVID-19 (dated by TCRdb to the early 2020s). In the study overall: Collaborator samples came from the United States, Italy and Spain and covered acute and convalescent phases of COVID-19. The prospective study material was composed of cDNA or gDNA derived from T cells, B-cell-depleted T cells, or PBMCs. Deeply sampled blood TCRbeta repertoires from subjects exposed to, actively infected with, or recovered from COVID-19 were included in the dataset. The repertoires were released in a freely available public database intended as a resource for research on the immune response to SARS-CoV-2. Samples came from the ongoing ImmuneRACE study (first 160 participants) plus 1,254 subjects from 6 global collaborators. A de-identified subject ID, COVID-19 status, age in years and sex were almost always included in the sample metadata. Where HLA class I and class II types were available, the types were taken from metadata supplied by the sample provider, not from assay-based typing. Results the study describes overall, beyond this receptor: The quantity of clinical and demographic metadata differed by source and by participant and was supplied without curation.

Samples from volunteer blood donors who had recovered from COVID-19 were contributed by a second Seattle source. Whole blood was collected in K2EDTA tubes by collaborating institutions according to the institutions' own protocols. Collaborator samples were shipped for TCRbeta analysis as frozen whole blood, isolated PBMCs, or DNA extracted from either sample type. Trimming costs V 0 bases and J 5 bases, and their ends lie 11 bases apart. Reading from cysteine to phenylalanine, the CDR3 counts 14 amino acids. Solely the CDR3 DNA is kept, with 42 bases framed from the first base. CDR1 and CDR2 are read off the germline V gene as KGHSH and LQKENI. The immunoSEQ Assay, a bias-controlled multiplex PCR, was used to amplify TCRbeta CDR3 regions from genomic DNA. As for how the authors treated the data: Within the assay, amplification of reference gene primers was used to estimate how many nucleated cells each sample contained. To quantify the absolute abundance of each unique TCRbeta CDR3 rearrangement, sequence reads were collapsed and filtered. For each sample, productive Simpson clonality was calculated as the square root of Simpson's diversity index over productive rearrangements. TCRdb took over this immuneACCESS table, retaining in-frame rearrangements with V and J assigned. Such tables are incomplete; in checked studies, under half of the missing clones stem from an unresolved V gene, and the remainder is unexplained. That table is the source of V, J and clone size, and D and trimming were worked out from the DNA. The sample table holds some 230,000 clones, of which around 86% were seen once. Clones ranked in the top ten supply about 2% of the sample.

Material for sequencing was peripheral blood. In this chain, TRBV18 is recombined with TRBJ2-7; the D gene is perhaps TRBD1, on 5 matching bases. This sequence was found in a man aged 25-45 years who had recovered from COVID-19. The DNA sequence reads TGTGCCAGCTCACCACCGGAAGGGGTCCACGAGCAGTACTTC. Translated, it gives CASSPPEGVHEQYF.